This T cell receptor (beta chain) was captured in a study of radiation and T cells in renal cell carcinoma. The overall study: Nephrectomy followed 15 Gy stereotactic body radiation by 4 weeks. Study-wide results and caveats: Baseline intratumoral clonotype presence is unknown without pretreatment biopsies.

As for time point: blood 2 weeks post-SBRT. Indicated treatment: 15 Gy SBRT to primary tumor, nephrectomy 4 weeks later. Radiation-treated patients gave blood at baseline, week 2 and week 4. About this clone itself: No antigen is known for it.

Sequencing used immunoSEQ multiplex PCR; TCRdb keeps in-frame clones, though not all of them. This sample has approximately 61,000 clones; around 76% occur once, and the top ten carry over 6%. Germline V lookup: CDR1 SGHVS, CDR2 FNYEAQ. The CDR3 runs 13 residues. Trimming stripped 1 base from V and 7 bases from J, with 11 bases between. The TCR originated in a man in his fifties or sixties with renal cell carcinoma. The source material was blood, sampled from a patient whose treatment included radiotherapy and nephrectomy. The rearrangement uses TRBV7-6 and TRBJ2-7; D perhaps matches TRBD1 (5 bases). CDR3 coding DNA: TGTGCCAGCAGCTTAGAGCAGGGCCGGGAGCAGTACTTC. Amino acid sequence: CASSLEQGREQYF.